The 26 T cell receptor beta chains listed next were all sequenced from one sample in a study of vaccination and CD4 T cells after COVID-19 (dated by TCRdb to about 2022). The library came from PCR. Sequencing instrument: Illumina iSeq 100. DNA from cultured CD4+ T cells underwent TCR sequencing with the Oncomine TCR Beta short-read assay at the Johns Hopkins FTIC core. TCRdb reprocessed the public reads (quality trimming at Q25 with fastp, clone calling with MiXCR) and kept in-frame beta chains. Rows are combined by CDR3 protein, so each entry shows the most common genes and DNA. The table for this sample lists some 25,000 distinct CDR3 sequences; around 48% of them were counted only once. The ten largest clonotypes hold 5% to 6.5% of the sample. In the paper's terms, the treatment or condition label means: roughly ten-day PBMC culture with coronavirus spike peptide pools or control peptides (ViraFEST assay).

Their antigen targets remain unknown. Sequencing input: CD4+ T cells from blood, cultured in vitro. These receptors came from a human donor who had recovered from COVID-19.

This chain uses TRBV28 with TRBJ2-3; possible D gene TRBD2, 6 bases. The CDR3 consists of 13 residues. Between the trimmed V and J ends, which lost 7 bases and 3 bases, there was a span of 11 bases. Germline loops: CDR1 MDHEN, CDR2 SYDVKM. CDR3 sequence reads: CASNPGGTDTQYF. In nucleotides, the CDR3 is TGTGCCAGCAACCCTGGGGGGACAGATACGCAGTATTTT.

The chain is built from TRBV10-1 and TRBJ2-7, with D uncertain. The CDR3 is made up of 14 amino acids. V was clipped by 7 bases and J by 6 bases, with 19 bases between them. Looked up from germline, CDR1 is WNHNN and CDR2 is SYGVQD (reference sequence). The CDR3 DNA sequence: TGCGCCAGCACCCCACTTTCCTTTTGTAGCGAGCAGTACTTC. It is translated as CASTPLSFCSEQYF.

This CDR3 reads CASSLRTGGLPSYEQYF. CDR3 DNA sequence: TGTGCCAGCAGTTTACGAACGGGTGGATTACCTTCTTACGAGCAGTACTTC. The V gene is TRBV12-3 or TRBV12-4, the J gene TRBJ2-7; D unresolved. The CDR3 totals 17 residues. V lost 2 bases and J lost 4, with 21 bases in between.

The V gene is TRBV18, the J gene TRBJ2-1, with 12 nucleotides matching TRBD2. Germline values: CDR1 KGHSH, CDR2 LQKENI. J gave up 10 bases and V 0 bases, and 7 bases lay outside the gene matches. The CDR3 runs to 16 residues. DNA of the CDR3: TGTGCCAGCTCACCACCGCGACTAGCGGGAGTCAGGGAGCAGTTCTTC. Encoded protein: CASSPPRLAGVREQFF.

This chain links TRBV11-3 with TRBJ1-1; TRBD1 matches at 7 bases. Germline loops: CDR1 SGHNT, CDR2 YENEEA. This CDR3 spans 12 amino acids. The V gene end was trimmed by 5 bases and the J gene end by 8 bases; junction bases not matched to a gene: 5. The CDR3 nucleotides are TGTGCCAGCAGCCCCGGGACAGACGAAGCTTTCTTT. It yields the protein CASSPGTDEAFF. The full variable domain, with the rest looked up from reference TRBV11-3 and TRBJ1-1, is EAGVVQSPRYKIIEKKQPVAFWCNPISGHNTLYWYLQNLGQGPELLIRYENEEAVDDSQLPKDRFSAERLKGVDSTLKIQPAELGDSAVYLCASSPGTDEAFFGQGTRLTVV.

This chain links TRBV2 with TRBJ2-2; maybe TRBD2 (6 bases). Trimming stripped 6 bases from V and 4 bases from J, with 9 bases between. The germline V gene encodes CDR1 SNHLY and CDR2 FYNNEI. CDR3 length equals 13 residues. The CDR3 DNA reads as TGTGCCAGCAGGTCCGGGGGCACCGGGGAGCTGTTTTTT. It specifies CASRSGGTGELFF.

There are a few counts of this clonotype. This chain joins TRBV20-1 and TRBJ2-7; no reliable D call. V shed 0 bases and J shed 5 bases, with 14 bases lying between them. The CDR3 is made up of 14 amino acids. Per the germline V gene, CDR1 is DFQATT and CDR2 is SNEGSKA (reference sequence). The CDR3 sequence is CSARDGAGSNEQYF. In DNA, the CDR3 is TGCAGTGCTAGAGATGGTGCAGGCAGCAACGAGCAGTACTTC.

This clonotype appeared a few times. The chain combines TRBV4-3 with TRBJ2-2; D is uncertain. Trimming left V 0 bases short and J 5 bases short, with 10 bases between. CDR1 is LGHNA and CDR2 is YSLEER in the germline V gene. This CDR3 region has 15 residues. CDR3 amino acids: CASSQDAQRTGELFF. The CDR3 DNA reads TGCGCCAGCAGCCAAGATGCCCAAAGGACCGGGGAGCTGTTTTTT.

The chain has TRBV6-2 or TRBV6-3 and TRBJ2-7, with 8 positions matching TRBD2. V lost 7 bases and J lost 2; bases outside the gene matches: 10. The V gene's germline CDR1 is MNHEY and CDR2 SVGEGT. This CDR3 is 15 amino acids long. In DNA, the CDR3 is TGTGCCAGCACCTTCCCCCGTAGCGGGGCCTACGAGCAGTACTTC. Residues: CASTFPRSGAYEQYF.

The chain uses TRBV20-1 and TRBJ2-7; D might be TRBD1 or TRBD2, each matching 5 bases. V lost 5 bases to trimming and J lost 4 bases, with 18 bases between them. The CDR3 totals 14 residues. Germline V gives CDR1 DFQATT, CDR2 SNEGSKA (reference sequence). The CDR3 DNA follows: TGCAGTGCTGCAAGGACCGGGACCGGTTACGAGCAGTACTTC. Its translation is CSAARTGTGYEQYF.

Written as DNA, the CDR3 is TGTGCCAGCAGTCGAGGGACCGGCTACACCTTC. The encoded protein is CASSRGTGYTF. This chain connects TRBV11-2 to TRBJ1-2; tentatively, D is TRBD1 (5 bases). The CDR3 sequence is 11 residues long. V was trimmed by 6 bases and J by 8 bases, leaving 10 bases between them. CDR1 is SGHAT, CDR2 FQNNGV, per germline.

The chain links TRBV20-1 to TRBJ2-3, with 15 bases identical to TRBD2. The CDR3 has 17 amino acids. Losses at the gene ends were 6 bases for V and 1 base for J; bases not matched to a gene: 8. Per germline, CDR1 DFQATT and CDR2 SNEGSKA (reference sequence). The CDR3 nucleotides read TGCAGTGCCCGGACTAGCGGGAGGGCCGGTGGCACAGATACGCAGTATTTT. Translation gives CSARTSGRAGGTDTQYF.

A few counts support this clonotype. The genes are TRBV20-1 and TRBJ1-6; 8 bases match TRBD1. This CDR3 is built from 12 residues. Looked up from germline, CDR1 is DFQATT and CDR2 is SNEGSKA (reference sequence). For the CDR3, the DNA is TGCACCAGCAGGGGGCCTAATTCACCCCTCCACTTT. Its translation is CTSRGPNSPLHF.

This clonotype has more than one count but fewer than ten. The CDR3 nucleotides read TGTGCCAGCAGCTTTACTAGCAATCAGCCCCAGCATTTT. This sequence encodes CASSFTSNQPQHF. The chain combines TRBV7-8 with TRBJ1-5; unclear D gene. Trimming cost V 3 bases and J 0 bases, with 3 bases left between them. The germline gives CDR1 SGHVS, CDR2 FQNEAQ. The CDR3 loop spans 13 amino acids.

The chain links TRBV24-1 to TRBJ2-1, with 8 bases matching TRBD2. The CDR3 spans 14 residues. Germline V gene lookup returns CDR1 KGHDR and CDR2 SFDVKD. V lost 5 bases to trimming and J lost 7 bases; unmatched junction nucleotides: 6. The CDR3 bases are TGTGCCACCAGTGGGGGACTAGAGGAAAATGAGCAGTTCTTC. Translated, it gives CATSGGLEENEQFF.

This clonotype was seen only once. V is TRBV11-2 and J is TRBJ1-1; 7 nucleotides align to TRBD1. CDR1 and CDR2 from the germline V gene are SGHAT and FQNNGV. The V gene end was trimmed by 2 bases and the J gene end by 4 bases; junction bases not matched to a gene: 4. This CDR3 comprises 14 residues. CDR3 residues: CASSLKGGFTEAFF. CDR3 nucleotides: TGTGCCAGCAGCTTAAAAGGGGGCTTCACTGAAGCTTTCTTT.

V gene TRBV4-2 combines with J gene TRBJ2-3; D is possibly TRBD2 (7 bases). This CDR3 region has 16 residues. From germline, CDR1 is LGHNA and CDR2 YNFKEQ. Trimming cost V 5 bases and J 0 bases, with 15 bases left between them. CDR3 sequence reads: CASSSQGRGSTDTQYF. CDR3 DNA: TGTGCCAGCAGCTCCCAGGGGAGGGGTAGCACAGATACGCAGTATTTT.

The CDR3 loop is CARIKKNQPQHF. The CDR3 DNA reads as TGTGCCAGAATCAAGAAAAATCAGCCCCAGCATTTT. The chain is built from TRBV27 and TRBJ1-5; the D is unclear. V was cut by 9 bases and J by 4 bases, with 10 bases left in between. The CDR3 spans 12 residues. Germline CDR1 and CDR2: MNHEY and SMNVEV (reference sequence).

This clonotype has more than one count but fewer than ten. The chain recombines TRBV5-1 with TRBJ2-1, with D possibly matching TRBD1 (6 bases). V was pared by 1 base and J by 0 bases, with 8 bases between. The CDR3 is 15 residues long. Germline V lookup: CDR1 SGHRS, CDR2 YFSETQ. CDR3 sequence (DNA): TGCGCCAGCAGCTTGCAAGGGGGCTCCTACAATGAGCAGTTCTTC. As protein: CASSLQGGSYNEQFF.

V and J are TRBV5-1 and TRBJ2-1, with 7 positions matching TRBD1. Germline CDR1 SGHRS, CDR2 YFSETQ. The CDR3 loop spans 16 amino acids. V shed 0 bases and J 10 bases; nucleotides not matched to a gene: 13. DNA of the CDR3: TGCGCCAGCAGCTTGGAGCCGGGACAGAGCTACGGAGAGCAGTTCTTC. It translates to CASSLEPGQSYGEQFF.

The rearrangement joins TRBV20-1 to TRBJ2-7, with TRBD2 matching over 11 bases. The CDR3 spans 16 residues. J was trimmed by 3 bases and V by 0 bases; bases with no gene match: 7. Germline V gives CDR1 DFQATT, CDR2 SNEGSKA (reference sequence). The CDR3 is CSARDLLAGVGYEQYF. CDR3 nucleotide sequence: TGCAGTGCTAGAGATCTACTAGCGGGAGTAGGCTACGAGCAGTACTTC.

This rearrangement joins TRBV24-1 to TRBJ2-3, with 8 bases fitting TRBD1. The J segment lost 3 bases and the V segment lost 0 bases, leaving 7 bases of the junction unmatched. Germline V gives CDR1 KGHDR, CDR2 SFDVKD. This CDR3 comprises 17 residues. CDR3 sequence (DNA): TGTGCCACCAGTGATTTGCTTCCCGACAGGGGTACAGATACGCAGTATTTT. Protein product: CATSDLLPDRGTDTQYF.

The rearrangement uses TRBV29-1 and TRBJ2-3; D not resolved. Germline V gene data show CDR1 as SQVTM and CDR2 as ANQGSEA. CDR3 length equals 14 residues. Trimming shortened V by 3 bases and J by 2 bases, and 12 bases separated the two germline ends. The DNA for the CDR3 is TGCAGCGTTGATAGGAGTAGTTTCACAGATACGCAGTATTTT. Protein product: CSVDRSSFTDTQYF.

In its sample, this clonotype was seen a few times. The genes are TRBV2 and TRBJ1-6; TRBD1 matches 10 bases. Trimming took 6 bases from V and 10 from J; bases not matched to a gene: 9. The CDR3 runs 15 residues. The V gene's germline CDR1 is SNHLY and CDR2 FYNNEI. CDR3: CASRENDRGRSPLHF. CDR3 coding DNA: TGTGCCAGCAGGGAGAATGACAGGGGGCGATCACCCCTCCACTTT.

This clonotype was observed a few times. This chain joins TRBV24-1 and TRBJ2-3, with TRBD2 identical over 11 bases. J lost 0 bases, V lost 3 bases, and 13 bases had no gene match. CDR3 length: 20 amino acids. CDR1 KGHDR and CDR2 SFDVKD come from the germline V gene. The CDR3 here is CATSDMASGGYAPSTDTQYF. The DNA of the CDR3 is TGTGCCACCAGTGATATGGCTAGCGGGGGGTACGCCCCTAGCACAGATACGCAGTATTTT.

The CDR3 nucleotides are TGCGCCAGCAGCTACGGAGGGAACTATGGCTACACCTTC. It codes for CASSYGGNYGYTF. This chain links TRBV5-1 with TRBJ1-2; D is unclear. Looked up from germline, CDR1 is SGHRS and CDR2 is YFSETQ. V was trimmed by 3 bases and J by 2 bases, leaving 8 bases between them. The CDR3 is 13 amino acids.